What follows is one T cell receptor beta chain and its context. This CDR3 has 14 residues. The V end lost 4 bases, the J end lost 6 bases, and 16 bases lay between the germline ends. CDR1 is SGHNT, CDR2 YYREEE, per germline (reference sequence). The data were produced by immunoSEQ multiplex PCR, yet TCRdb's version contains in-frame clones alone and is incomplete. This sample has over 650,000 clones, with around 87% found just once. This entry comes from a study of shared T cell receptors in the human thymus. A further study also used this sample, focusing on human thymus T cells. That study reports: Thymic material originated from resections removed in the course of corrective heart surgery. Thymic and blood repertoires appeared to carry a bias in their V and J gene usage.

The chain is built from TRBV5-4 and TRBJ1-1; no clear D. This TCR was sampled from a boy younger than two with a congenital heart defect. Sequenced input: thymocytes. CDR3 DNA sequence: TGTGCCAGCAGCCCTATCGAGGTTACCCCTGAAGCTTTCTTT. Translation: CASSPIEVTPEAFF.